A selection of T cell receptor beta chains follows, all from one sample in a study of blood T cell repertoires in COVID-19. TCRdb's copy holds only in-frame clones and misses some; the assay was immunoSEQ multiplex PCR. The sample records some 250,000 clones, approximately 90% being singletons. Material for sequencing was PBMCs or T cells enriched from blood (not recorded which). These receptors originate from a man aged 35-49 years who had recovered from COVID-19. The CDR3 runs from the conserved cysteine through the conserved F or W. Fields, in order: V gene, D gene, J gene, clone size, CDR3 length, CDR3 protein, CDR3 DNA. The D gene is left open where the match is weak. Clone size is given for some rows only: seen once, a few or many times, or a class if the clone is expanded.

V gene: TRBV15
D gene: NA
J gene: TRBJ2-5
clone size: NA
CDR3 length: 15
CDR3 protein: CATSSGQHDSETQYF
CDR3 DNA: TGTGCCACCAGCAGCGGACAACATGATTCGGAGACCCAGTACTTC

V gene: TRBV27
D gene: NA
J gene: TRBJ2-2
clone size: few
CDR3 length: 15
CDR3 protein: CASSLITGSTGELFF
CDR3 DNA: TGTGCCAGCAGTTTAATAACGGGGTCCACCGGGGAGCTGTTTTTT

V gene: TRBV10-3
D gene: NA
J gene: TRBJ1-5
clone size: NA
CDR3 length: 13
CDR3 protein: CAISDRDDQPQHF
CDR3 DNA: TGTGCCATCAGTGACAGGGATGATCAGCCCCAGCATTTT

V gene: TRBV7-9
D gene: TRBD1
J gene: TRBJ1-4
clone size: NA
CDR3 length: 13
CDR3 protein: CASSFDRGEKLFF
CDR3 DNA: TGTGCCAGCAGCTTTGACAGGGGTGAAAAACTGTTTTTT

V gene: TRBV5-1
D gene: TRBD2
J gene: TRBJ2-4
clone size: NA
CDR3 length: 17
CDR3 protein: CASSLRREGLAKNIQYF
CDR3 DNA: TGCGCCAGCAGCTTGCGGCGGGAGGGCCTAGCCAAAAACATTCAGTACTTC

V gene: TRBV18
D gene: TRBD2
J gene: TRBJ2-7
clone size: once
CDR3 length: 16
CDR3 protein: CASSLITSGDSYEQYF
CDR3 DNA: TGTGCCAGCTCACTGATAACTAGCGGTGACTCCTACGAGCAGTACTTC

V gene: TRBV29-1
D gene: NA
J gene: TRBJ1-3
clone size: NA
CDR3 length: 14
CDR3 protein: CSVEDRVSGNTIYF
CDR3 DNA: TGCAGCGTTGAAGACAGGGTTTCGGGAAACACCATATATTTT

V gene: TRBV30
D gene: TRBD1
J gene: TRBJ2-7
clone size: NA
CDR3 length: 14
CDR3 protein: CALQPQGRYYEQYF
CDR3 DNA: TGTGCCTTACAACCACAGGGGAGATATTACGAGCAGTACTTC

V gene: TRBV12-3/TRBV12-4
D gene: NA
J gene: TRBJ1-1
clone size: once
CDR3 length: 12
CDR3 protein: CASRTGMAEAFF
CDR3 DNA: TGTGCCAGCAGAACAGGGATGGCTGAAGCTTTCTTT

V gene: TRBV10-2
D gene: NA
J gene: TRBJ1-5
clone size: NA
CDR3 length: 13
CDR3 protein: CASSHRAGQPQHF
CDR3 DNA: TGCGCCAGCAGTCACAGGGCAGGTCAGCCCCAGCATTTT

V gene: TRBV7-6
D gene: NA
J gene: TRBJ2-7
clone size: NA
CDR3 length: 12
CDR3 protein: CASSYTGSEQYF
CDR3 DNA: TGTGCCAGCAGCTACACGGGTTCCGAGCAGTACTTC

V gene: TRBV6-5
D gene: NA
J gene: TRBJ1-2
clone size: NA
CDR3 length: 12
CDR3 protein: CASSYTGGGYTF
CDR3 DNA: TGTGCCAGCAGTTACACGGGGGGTGGCTACACCTTC

V gene: TRBV27
D gene: NA
J gene: TRBJ1-6
clone size: NA
CDR3 length: 16
CDR3 protein: CASTAVAHVYNSPLHF
CDR3 DNA: TGTGCCAGCACTGCGGTGGCACACGTATATAATTCACCCCTCCACTTT

V gene: TRBV5-1
D gene: TRBD1
J gene: TRBJ1-4
clone size: NA
CDR3 length: 16
CDR3 protein: CASSPLRQGASEKLFF
CDR3 DNA: TGCGCCAGCAGCCCCTTGAGACAGGGGGCGAGTGAAAAACTGTTTTTT

V gene: TRBV27
D gene: NA
J gene: TRBJ2-7
clone size: NA
CDR3 length: 16
CDR3 protein: CASSPHRAEKSYEQYF
CDR3 DNA: TGTGCCAGCAGTCCCCACAGGGCCGAGAAATCCTACGAGCAGTACTTC

V gene: TRBV4-1
D gene: NA
J gene: TRBJ1-1
clone size: NA
CDR3 length: 15
CDR3 protein: CASRLSLTMNTEAFF
CDR3 DNA: TGCGCCAGCAGATTGTCACTTACCATGAACACTGAAGCTTTCTTT

V gene: TRBV4-1
D gene: NA
J gene: TRBJ2-5
clone size: NA
CDR3 length: 15
CDR3 protein: CASSQSSGWGETQYF
CDR3 DNA: TGCGCCAGCAGCCAATCTTCGGGATGGGGTGAGACCCAGTACTTC

V gene: TRBV3-1/TRBV3-2
D gene: TRBD1
J gene: TRBJ2-7
clone size: NA
CDR3 length: 15
CDR3 protein: CASSQGRTGAYEQYF
CDR3 DNA: TGTGCCAGCAGCCAAGGCCGGACAGGGGCCTACGAGCAGTACTTC

V gene: TRBV7-2
D gene: TRBD2
J gene: TRBJ2-3
clone size: NA
CDR3 length: 17
CDR3 protein: CASSLGPSGTTTDTQYF
CDR3 DNA: TGTGCCAGCAGCTTAGGCCCGAGCGGGACCACCACAGATACGCAGTATTTT

V gene: TRBV2
D gene: TRBD1
J gene: TRBJ1-3
clone size: NA
CDR3 length: 15
CDR3 protein: CASRVGTDSGNTIYF
CDR3 DNA: TGTGCCAGCAGGGTCGGGACAGATAGTGGAAACACCATATATTTT

V gene: TRBV5-6
D gene: TRBD2
J gene: TRBJ2-5
clone size: once
CDR3 length: 14
CDR3 protein: CASSSPAGKETQYF
CDR3 DNA: TGTGCCAGCAGCTCCCCAGCGGGAAAAGAGACCCAGTACTTC

V gene: TRBV30
D gene: NA
J gene: TRBJ2-2
clone size: NA
CDR3 length: 12
CDR3 protein: CAWMSGPGELFF
CDR3 DNA: TGTGCCTGGATGTCAGGGCCCGGGGAGCTGTTTTTT

V gene: TRBV7-2
D gene: NA
J gene: TRBJ1-1
clone size: NA
CDR3 length: 13
CDR3 protein: CASSAGGNTEAFF
CDR3 DNA: TGTGCCAGCAGCGCGGGGGGGAACACTGAAGCTTTCTTT

V gene: TRBV19
D gene: TRBD1
J gene: TRBJ2-2
clone size: NA
CDR3 length: 15
CDR3 protein: CASNRGLSDTGELFF
CDR3 DNA: TGTGCCAGCAACAGGGGGCTCTCGGACACCGGGGAGCTGTTTTTT

V gene: TRBV4-1
D gene: NA
J gene: TRBJ1-3
clone size: NA
CDR3 length: 15
CDR3 protein: CASSQGQVAGNTIYF
CDR3 DNA: TGCGCCAGCAGCCAAGGGCAGGTAGCTGGAAACACCATATATTTT

V gene: TRBV3-1/TRBV3-2
D gene: NA
J gene: TRBJ2-1
clone size: once
CDR3 length: 15
CDR3 protein: CASSQGALTYNEQFF
CDR3 DNA: TGTGCCAGCAGCCAAGGTGCGCTCACCTACAATGAGCAGTTCTTC

V gene: TRBV30
D gene: NA
J gene: TRBJ1-1
clone size: NA
CDR3 length: 11
CDR3 protein: CAWIDSSWAFF
CDR3 DNA: TGTGCCTGGATCGATAGCTCCTGGGCTTTCTTT

V gene: TRBV11-2
D gene: TRBD1
J gene: TRBJ1-3
clone size: once
CDR3 length: 17
CDR3 protein: CASSLGYRDSSGNTIYF
CDR3 DNA: TGTGCCAGCAGCTTAGGGTATAGGGACAGCTCTGGAAACACCATATATTTT

V gene: TRBV27
D gene: TRBD1
J gene: TRBJ1-6
clone size: NA
CDR3 length: 17
CDR3 protein: CASQRDQGDRVYSPLHF
CDR3 DNA: TGTGCCAGCCAACGCGATCAGGGGGACAGGGTTTATTCACCCCTCCACTTT

V gene: TRBV19
D gene: TRBD1
J gene: TRBJ1-5
clone size: NA
CDR3 length: 16
CDR3 protein: CASRTRTGAGGQPQHF
CDR3 DNA: TGTGCCAGTAGAACGCGGACAGGTGCGGGAGGTCAGCCCCAGCATTTT

V gene: TRBV5-1
D gene: NA
J gene: TRBJ2-7
clone size: NA
CDR3 length: 16
CDR3 protein: CASSLVQGLLPYEQYF
CDR3 DNA: TGCGCCAGCAGCTTGGTTCAGGGGCTCCTCCCTTACGAGCAGTACTTC

V gene: TRBV7-8
D gene: TRBD2
J gene: TRBJ2-2
clone size: NA
CDR3 length: 14
CDR3 protein: CASFSGRFTGELFF
CDR3 DNA: TGTGCCAGTTTTAGCGGGAGGTTTACCGGGGAGCTGTTTTTT

V gene: TRBV28
D gene: NA
J gene: TRBJ2-3
clone size: NA
CDR3 length: 15
CDR3 protein: CASITSHLALDTQYF
CDR3 DNA: TGTGCCAGCATTACCAGTCACCTAGCTTTAGATACGCAGTATTTT

V gene: TRBV2
D gene: TRBD2
J gene: TRBJ2-5
clone size: NA
CDR3 length: 16
CDR3 protein: CASRRGLAGGEETQYF
CDR3 DNA: TGTGCCAGCAGGAGAGGACTAGCGGGAGGTGAAGAGACCCAGTACTTC

V gene: TRBV27
D gene: NA
J gene: TRBJ2-7
clone size: once
CDR3 length: 14
CDR3 protein: CASSLLGSPYEQYF
CDR3 DNA: TGTGCCAGCAGTTTACTTGGCAGTCCCTACGAGCAGTACTTC

V gene: TRBV11-1
D gene: TRBD2
J gene: TRBJ2-1
clone size: NA
CDR3 length: 16
CDR3 protein: CASSLIAGGTYNEQFF
CDR3 DNA: TGTGCCAGCAGCCTGATAGCGGGGGGGACCTACAATGAGCAGTTCTTC

V gene: TRBV5-1
D gene: TRBD1
J gene: TRBJ1-4
clone size: NA
CDR3 length: 15
CDR3 protein: CASSLLQGENEKLFF
CDR3 DNA: TGCGCCAGCAGCTTGTTACAGGGGGAAAATGAAAAACTGTTTTTT

V gene: TRBV12-3/TRBV12-4
D gene: NA
J gene: TRBJ1-1
clone size: NA
CDR3 length: 13
CDR3 protein: CASSRGSDTEAFF
CDR3 DNA: TGTGCCAGCAGCCGGGGATCGGACACTGAAGCTTTCTTT

V gene: TRBV7-9
D gene: NA
J gene: TRBJ2-5
clone size: NA
CDR3 length: 14
CDR3 protein: CASSLVGGQETQYF
CDR3 DNA: TGTGCCAGCAGCTTAGTGGGGGGCCAAGAGACCCAGTACTTC

V gene: TRBV5-5
D gene: NA
J gene: TRBJ2-7
clone size: NA
CDR3 length: 15
CDR3 protein: CASSLGGHDSYEQYF
CDR3 DNA: TGTGCCAGCAGCTTGGGAGGCCACGACTCCTACGAGCAGTACTTC

V gene: TRBV19
D gene: TRBD1
J gene: TRBJ1-5
clone size: NA
CDR3 length: 17
CDR3 protein: CASSNTAGWDRYQPQHF
CDR3 DNA: TGTGCCAGTAGTAATACTGCCGGATGGGACAGGTATCAGCCCCAGCATTTT

V gene: TRBV7-9
D gene: TRBD2
J gene: TRBJ2-1
clone size: NA
CDR3 length: 16
CDR3 protein: CASSLARASGKNEQFF
CDR3 DNA: TGTGCCAGCAGCTTAGCGCGGGCTAGCGGGAAGAATGAGCAGTTCTTC

V gene: TRBV9
D gene: NA
J gene: TRBJ1-1
clone size: NA
CDR3 length: 14
CDR3 protein: CASSVDTTNTEAFF
CDR3 DNA: TGTGCCAGCAGCGTAGATACAACGAACACTGAAGCTTTCTTT

V gene: TRBV6-5
D gene: TRBD1
J gene: TRBJ2-7
clone size: NA
CDR3 length: 15
CDR3 protein: CASKGQGVPRGEQYF
CDR3 DNA: TGTGCCAGCAAGGGACAGGGAGTCCCCAGGGGCGAGCAGTACTTC

V gene: TRBV29-1
D gene: NA
J gene: TRBJ1-5
clone size: few
CDR3 length: 14
CDR3 protein: CSVEVSGSGQPQHF
CDR3 DNA: TGCAGCGTTGAAGTCTCAGGGTCGGGTCAGCCCCAGCATTTT